Each of the 24 T cell receptor beta chains below was sequenced from the same sample in a study of blood T cell repertoires in COVID-19. Here immunoSEQ multiplex PCR was the method, and the copy in TCRdb shows in-frame clones only, minus some. The data hold more than 2,500 clones, with 85% to 90% observed a single time. The specimen sequenced was peripheral blood. The receptor source for this set is a human donor with active COVID-19. The donor label of this sample is uncertain.

The sample holds one count of this clone. V and J are TRBV27 and TRBJ2-1; TRBD1 is a possible D gene (5 bases). Looked up from germline, CDR1 is MNHEY and CDR2 is SMNVEV (reference sequence). This CDR3 spans 15 amino acids. The ends were cut back, 7 bases at V and 6 bases at J, with 19 bases in the middle. CDR3 in DNA: TGTGCCAGCACCATTGAGAAGGGGCGCGGCAATGAGCAGTTCTTC. Its translation is CASTIEKGRGNEQFF.

The J gene is TRBJ2-7, the V gene TRBV27, with 7 positions matching TRBD1. V lost 6 bases, J lost 2 bases, and 7 bases stayed unmatched. This CDR3 is built from 14 residues. Per germline, CDR1 MNHEY and CDR2 SMNVEV (reference sequence). The CDR3 loop reads CASSSGDSTYEQYF. DNA of the CDR3: TGTGCCAGCAGCTCCGGGGACAGTACCTACGAGCAGTACTTC.

This sequence joins TRBV9 and TRBJ2-1, with D tentatively TRBD2 (5 bases). Germline lookup yields CDR1 SGDLS and CDR2 YYNGEE. This CDR3 comprises 13 residues. V was shortened by 0 bases and J by 9 bases, with 10 bases between the two germline ends. CDR3 region: CASSVGLAGEQFF. CDR3 in DNA: TGTGCCAGCAGCGTAGGTCTAGCCGGTGAGCAGTTCTTC.

The genes are TRBV5-5 and TRBJ2-3; 14 nucleotides match TRBD2. The CDR3 has 15 amino acids. Germline V gene lookup returns CDR1 SGHKS and CDR2 YYEKEE (reference sequence). J lost 6 bases, V lost 0 bases, and 0 bases had no gene match. CDR3 protein: CASSLGLAGGDTQYF. CDR3 bases: TGTGCCAGCAGCTTGGGACTAGCGGGAGGGGATACGCAGTATTTT.

This chain joins TRBV7-6 and TRBJ2-3; D remains unclear. CDR1 SGHVS and CDR2 FNYEAQ come from the germline V gene. This CDR3 is built from 15 residues. V lost 1 base, J lost 0 bases, and 8 bases lay in between. CDR3 loop: CASSLGVTSTDTQYF. CDR3 sequence (DNA): TGTGCCAGCAGCTTAGGCGTCACGAGCACAGATACGCAGTATTTT.

This chain uses TRBV28 with TRBJ2-2; D possibly corresponds to TRBD2 (5 bases). Germline CDR1 MDHEN, CDR2 SYDVKM. V lost 5 bases and J lost 0, with 13 bases in between. CDR3 length: 16 residues. In nucleotides, the CDR3 is TGTGCCAGCAGTCCATGGACTGAAACGAACACCGGGGAGCTGTTTTTT. This gives the protein CASSPWTETNTGELFF.

The chain employs TRBV28 and TRBJ2-2, with 7 bases identical to TRBD2. With 2 bases clipped from V and 4 bases from J, the junction kept 4 bases outside the gene matches. Germline loops: CDR1 MDHEN, CDR2 SYDVKM. This CDR3 has 15 residues. The DNA for the CDR3 is TGTGCCAGCAGTTTAGGATTAGCGGGCACCGGGGAGCTGTTTTTT. It translates to CASSLGLAGTGELFF.

CDR3: CASSHTGAYNEQFF. Written as DNA, the CDR3 is TGCGCCAGCAGCCATACAGGAGCCTACAATGAGCAGTTCTTC. This rearrangement joins TRBV4-1 to TRBJ2-1; D perhaps matches TRBD1 (5 bases). Trimming removed 3 bases at V and 2 bases at J, with 8 bases between. The CDR3 length is 14 residues. Germline values: CDR1 MGHRA, CDR2 YSYEKL.

CDR3 amino acids: CASSLAGRANYGYTF. The CDR3 DNA follows: TGTGCCAGCAGCTTGGCCGGCAGGGCAAACTATGGCTACACCTTC. The chain combines TRBV5-6 with TRBJ1-2, with D maybe TRBD1 (5 bases). The CDR3 runs 15 residues. Trimming removed 0 bases from V and 2 bases from J, with 11 bases in between. Germline lookup yields CDR1 SGHDT and CDR2 YYEEEE.

There are a few counts of this clone. The V and J genes are TRBV9 and TRBJ1-3; 7 bases fit TRBD1. V dropped 0 bases and J dropped 6; count of bases not matched to a gene: 0. This CDR3 comprises 13 residues. Germline V lookup: CDR1 SGDLS, CDR2 YYNGEE. CDR3 DNA sequence: TGTGCCAGCAGCGTAGAGGGGGCAAACACCATATATTTT. Its protein is CASSVEGANTIYF.

This clone appeared once. This chain joins TRBV6-1 and TRBJ2-1, with TRBD2 matching over 10 bases. Looked up from germline, CDR1 is MNHNS and CDR2 is SASEGT. V lost 3 bases and J lost 5; bases outside the gene matches: 4. The CDR3 sequence is 15 residues long. The CDR3 sequence is CASSDSGGFHNEQFF. The CDR3 coding sequence is TGTGCCAGCAGTGATAGCGGGGGGTTTCACAATGAGCAGTTCTTC.

J is TRBJ1-5 and V is TRBV7-9; a possible D gene is TRBD1 (5 bases). Germline loops: CDR1 SEHNR, CDR2 FQNEAQ (reference sequence). Trimming pared 6 bases from V and 3 bases from J, leaving 12 bases between. The length of the CDR3 is 14 residues. The DNA of the CDR3 is TGTGCCAGCAGTCTACAGGATCACAATCAGCCCCAGCATTTT. Protein product: CASSLQDHNQPQHF. Filled out from reference TRBV7-9 and TRBJ1-5, the complete variable domain reads DTGVSQNPRHKITKRGQNVTFRCDPISEHNRLYWYRQTLGQGPEFLTYFQNEAQLEKSRLLSDRFSAERPKGSFSTLEIQRTEQGDSAMYLCASSLQDHNQPQHFGDGTRLSIL.

The genes are TRBV28 and TRBJ1-1; the D is unclear. V lost 7 bases, J lost 0 bases, and 12 bases lay in between. Germline CDR1 is MDHEN and CDR2 is SYDVKM. This CDR3 contains 14 residues. In DNA form, the CDR3 reads TGTGCCAGCAACGAACGGGTTGTGAACACTGAAGCTTTCTTT. Translating gives CASNERVVNTEAFF.

V gene TRBV10-3 combines with J gene TRBJ2-3, with 13 bases matching TRBD2. CDR1 is ENHRY, CDR2 SYGVKD, per germline. V trimming: 4 bases; J trimming: 0 bases; junction bases outside the gene matches: 13. CDR3 length: 20 amino acids. The CDR3 reads CAISGPSPGLAGSSTDTQYF. The CDR3 bases are TGTGCCATCAGTGGGCCCTCCCCGGGACTAGCGGGGTCAAGCACAGATACGCAGTATTTT.

The chain couples TRBV15 to TRBJ2-2, with 7 nucleotides matching TRBD1. The trim removed 4 bases at V and 6 bases at J, leaving 2 bases unmatched. The CDR3 loop spans 13 amino acids. Per germline, CDR1 LNHNV and CDR2 YYDKDF (reference sequence). The CDR3 coding sequence is TGTGCCACCAGCACCGACAGGGCCGGGGAGCTGTTTTTT. Translated, it gives CATSTDRAGELFF.

The rearrangement uses TRBV28 and TRBJ1-5; no definite D call. CDR1 and CDR2 from the germline V gene are MDHEN and SYDVKM. The CDR3 covers 11 residues. Trimming cost V 3 bases and J 9 bases, with 6 bases left between them. CDR3 amino acids: CASSFPGPQHF. CDR3 DNA sequence: TGTGCCAGCAGTTTCCCCGGGCCCCAGCATTTT.

The CDR3: CASSPQGLLYEQYF. In DNA, the CDR3 is TGTGCCAGCAGCCCCCAGGGACTCCTCTACGAGCAGTACTTC. The chain has TRBV9 and TRBJ2-7, with TRBD2 as a possible D gene (6 bases). Germline lookup yields CDR1 SGDLS and CDR2 YYNGEE. The CDR3 sequence is 14 residues long. The germline V and J ends were trimmed by 4 bases and 3 bases, with 14 bases remaining between them.

J is TRBJ2-5 and V is TRBV7-3; a possible D gene is TRBD1 (5 bases). This CDR3 is 15 amino acids long. The germline V gene encodes CDR1 SGHTA and CDR2 FQGTGA. V was clipped by 1 base and J by 0 bases, with 9 bases between them. CDR3 residues: CASSLKGRDQETQYF. In nucleotides, the CDR3 is TGTGCCAGCAGCTTAAAAGGCAGGGACCAAGAGACCCAGTACTTC.

This chain joins TRBV5-4 and TRBJ2-3, with 8 bases lining up with TRBD2. CDR3 size: 16 residues. Germline values: CDR1 SGHNT, CDR2 YYREEE (reference sequence). J lost 3 bases, V lost 4 bases, and 10 bases had no gene match. CDR3 DNA: TGTGCCAGCAGCGCAGGTAGCGGGACCGTGACAGATACGCAGTATTTT. This codes for CASSAGSGTVTDTQYF.

The sample holds a few counts of this clone. The V gene is TRBV19, the J gene TRBJ2-7; no clear D gene. Germline CDR1 and CDR2: LNHDA and SQIVND (reference sequence). The V gene lost 5 bases and the J gene lost 7 bases, with 9 bases spanning the gap. This CDR3 is 11 amino acids long. CDR3 nucleotides: TGTGCCAGTAGTTCCCCGGGTGAGCAGTACTTC. Translated: CASSSPGEQYF.

This clone showed up just a few times. This rearrangement joins TRBV6-5 to TRBJ2-1; D is uncertain. The germline CDR1 and CDR2 sequences are MNHEY and SVGAGI. This CDR3 is built from 12 residues. V was cut by 1 base and J by 10 bases, with 8 bases left in between. The CDR3 region is CASSYLSGEQFF. The DNA for the CDR3 is TGTGCCAGCAGTTACTTATCAGGAGAGCAGTTCTTC.

This rearrangement joins TRBV7-9 to TRBJ2-2; D gene uncertain. V was shortened by 2 bases and J by 0 bases, with 4 bases between the two germline ends. Looked up from germline, CDR1 is SEHNR and CDR2 is FQNEAQ (reference sequence). This CDR3 has 14 amino acids. The CDR3 DNA reads TGTGCCAGCAGCTTACGAGCGAACACCGGGGAGCTGTTTTTT. Its protein product is CASSLRANTGELFF.

The chain carries TRBV7-2 and TRBJ1-5; no firm D call. Trimming took 1 base from V and 3 from J, leaving 10 bases between them. CDR3 length: 15 amino acids. CDR1 and CDR2 (germline): SGHTA, FQGNSA. CDR3 residues: CASSLVPSPNQPQHF. The CDR3 region has the DNA TGTGCCAGCAGCTTAGTCCCCTCCCCCAATCAGCCCCAGCATTTT.

The V call is TRBV10-3, the J call TRBJ1-4, with 10 bases fitting TRBD1. J lost 8 bases, V lost 0 bases, and 3 bases had no gene match. This CDR3 has 15 amino acids. The germline V gene encodes CDR1 ENHRY and CDR2 SYGVKD. This chain's CDR3 is CAISESTGGDEKLFF. The DNA of the CDR3 is TGTGCCATCAGTGAGTCGACAGGGGGCGACGAAAAACTGTTTTTT.